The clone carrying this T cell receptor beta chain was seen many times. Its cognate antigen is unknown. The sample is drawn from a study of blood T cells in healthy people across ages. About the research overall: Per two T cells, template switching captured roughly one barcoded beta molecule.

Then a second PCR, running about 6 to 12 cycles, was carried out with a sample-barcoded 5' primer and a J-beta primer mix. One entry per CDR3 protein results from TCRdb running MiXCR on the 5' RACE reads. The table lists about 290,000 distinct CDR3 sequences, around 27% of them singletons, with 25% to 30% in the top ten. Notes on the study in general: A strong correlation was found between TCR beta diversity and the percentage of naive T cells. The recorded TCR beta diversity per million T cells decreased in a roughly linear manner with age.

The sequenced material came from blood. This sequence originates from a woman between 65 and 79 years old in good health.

Here the CDR3 DNA reads TGCGCCAGCAGCCAACCGGGACTCCTAAAAGAGACCCAGTACTTC. This codes for CASSQPGLLKETQYF. The chain employs TRBV4-1 and TRBJ2-5; TRBD2 might be the D (6 bases). Germline assignment: CDR1 MGHRA and CDR2 YSYEKL. The ends were cut back, 2 bases at V and 3 bases at J, with 13 bases in the middle. The CDR3 length is 15 residues.